This T cell receptor (beta chain) emerged from a study of shared clonotypes between healthy human individuals. Study-level information: The donor pool was made up of a couple of women and a few men aged 18 to 49. Per-donor plates numbered three CD4 naive, three CD4 memory, two CD8 naive and one CD8 memory.

Study results and caveats: Between a few donors, naive CD4 clonotypes were shared at a level of about 5%.

Profiling relied on immunoSEQ multiplex PCR, and the TCRdb table lists in-frame clones only, not all of them. This sample has about 980,000 clones, with around 80% found just once. As regards this clone: Its antigen is unidentified.

The CDR3 has 17 amino acids. Deletions cut 3 bases from V and 0 bases from J, with 16 bases between. From germline, CDR1 is SGHNT and CDR2 YENEEA. This chain connects TRBV11-3 to TRBJ2-3; D assignment may be TRBD1 or TRBD2 (5 bases each). This TCR was sampled from a man between 18 and 29 years old in good health. Material: memory CD4+ T cells sorted from blood. Subset denoted: CD45RA-negative fraction. CDR3: CASSFSAGARSTDTQYF. The CDR3 DNA sequence: TGTGCCAGCAGCTTTTCCGCCGGGGCTCGCAGCACAGATACGCAGTATTTT. Drawing the rest from reference TRBV11-3 and TRBJ2-3, the complete variable domain is EAGVVQSPRYKIIEKKQPVAFWCNPISGHNTLYWYLQNLGQGPELLIRYENEEAVDDSQLPKDRFSAERLKGVDSTLKIQPAELGDSAVYLCASSFSAGARSTDTQYFGPGTRLTVL.